This record covers a single TCR beta chain. CDR1 is SEHNR, CDR2 FQNEAQ, per germline (reference sequence). The CDR3 spans 13 residues. V was trimmed by 6 bases and J by 0 bases, leaving 9 bases between them. Each CDR3 protein is one row after TCRdb ran MiXCR on the 5' RACE reads. The sample lists a few hundred thousand distinct CDR3 sequences; 9.6% were seen once. The entry originates in a study of identical twins. The data also belong to a second study, concerning yellow fever vaccine responses in identical twins.

Sequencing was done on a sample of PBMCs. This chain joins TRBV7-9 and TRBJ2-7, with D perhaps TRBD1 (6 bases). The origin of this receptor is a young woman in good health. The CDR3 is CASRRGTSYEQYF. The CDR3 DNA sequence: TGTGCCAGCAGAAGGGGGACCTCCTACGAGCAGTACTTC.